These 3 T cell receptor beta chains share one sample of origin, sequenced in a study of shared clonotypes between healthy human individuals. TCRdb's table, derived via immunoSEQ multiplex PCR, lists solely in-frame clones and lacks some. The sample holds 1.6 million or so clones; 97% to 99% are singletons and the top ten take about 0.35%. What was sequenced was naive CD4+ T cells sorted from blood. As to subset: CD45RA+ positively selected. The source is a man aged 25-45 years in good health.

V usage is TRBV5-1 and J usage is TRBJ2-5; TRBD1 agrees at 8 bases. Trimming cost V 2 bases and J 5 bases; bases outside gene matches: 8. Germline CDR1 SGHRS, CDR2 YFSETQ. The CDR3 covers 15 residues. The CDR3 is CASSLRQGMKETQYF. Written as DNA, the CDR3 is TGCGCCAGCAGCTTACGACAGGGGATGAAGGAGACCCAGTACTTC.

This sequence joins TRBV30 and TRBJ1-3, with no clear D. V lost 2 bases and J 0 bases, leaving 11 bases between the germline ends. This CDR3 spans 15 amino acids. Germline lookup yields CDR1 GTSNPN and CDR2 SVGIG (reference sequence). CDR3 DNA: TGTGCCTGGAGTCTTAGGCGAAACTCTGGAAACACCATATATTTT. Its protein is CAWSLRRNSGNTIYF.

DNA of the CDR3: TGTGCCAGCAGCTTCGGACTAGCGGGAGGGCCTGGGAGGAGTACCGGGGAGCTGTTTTTT. Its protein product is CASSFGLAGGPGRSTGELFF. J is TRBJ2-2 and V is TRBV9; 15 positions match TRBD2. Per germline, CDR1 SGDLS and CDR2 YYNGEE. The junction had 15 bases not matched to a gene; V was cut back by 4 bases and J by 5 bases. This CDR3 has 20 residues.